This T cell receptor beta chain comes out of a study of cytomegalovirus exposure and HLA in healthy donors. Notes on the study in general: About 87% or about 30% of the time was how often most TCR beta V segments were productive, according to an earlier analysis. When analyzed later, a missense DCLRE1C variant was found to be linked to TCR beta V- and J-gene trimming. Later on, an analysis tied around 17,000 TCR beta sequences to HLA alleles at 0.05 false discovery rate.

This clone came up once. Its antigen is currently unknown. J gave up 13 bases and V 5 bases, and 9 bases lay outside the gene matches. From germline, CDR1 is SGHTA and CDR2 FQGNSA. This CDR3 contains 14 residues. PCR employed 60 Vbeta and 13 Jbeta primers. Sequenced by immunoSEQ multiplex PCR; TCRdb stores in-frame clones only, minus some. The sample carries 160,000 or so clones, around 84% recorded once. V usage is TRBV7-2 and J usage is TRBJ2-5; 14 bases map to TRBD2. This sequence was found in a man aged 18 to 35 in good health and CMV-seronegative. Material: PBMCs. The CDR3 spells CASSPRLAGGPPYF. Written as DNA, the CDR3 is TGTGCCAGCAGCCCACGACTAGCGGGAGGGCCTCCGTACTTC.